The clone carrying this T cell receptor beta chain came up many times. The antigen remains undetermined. The data were obtained in a study of molecular identifiers for immune sequencing clone quantification. Points from the study as a whole: Clones with over 20 RNA copies captured over 98% of effector molecules but under 1% of naive ones. Sizes of clones that are highly expanded could be underestimated (if identical TCR molecules share a barcode).

One entry per CDR3 protein, called by TCRdb with MiXCR from the PCR reads. The sample records 350,000 or so distinct CDR3 sequences, over 20% being singletons. The CDR3 is 11 amino acids. V was shortened by 7 bases and J by 6 bases, with 9 bases between the two germline ends. Per the germline V gene, CDR1 is SGHAT and CDR2 is FQNNGV. Using a CD8+CD4-CCR7+CD45RA+ phenotype, naive CD8 T cells were sorted. The chain uses TRBV11-2 and TRBJ1-1; perhaps TRBD1 as D (6 bases). Sample: naive CD8+ T cells from blood, with Jurkat cell RNA spiked in. Sample subset: FACS-sorted CD8+CD4-CCR7+CD45RA+ naive T cells. This TCR came from a human donor in good health. Some libraries in this study had Jurkat cell RNA spiked in. The CDR3: CASKGGPEAFF. The CDR3 DNA reads as TGTGCCAGCAAGGGGGGTCCTGAAGCTTTCTTT.